Below, 5 T cell receptor beta chains from the same sample are listed, as sequenced in a study of control samples from healthy donors and cancer patients. Only in-frame clones appear in the TCRdb table, and some are missing; sequencing was by immunoSEQ multiplex PCR. The sample holds 150,000 or so clones, about 90% seen once. Sequenced input: blood. Receptors were obtained from a woman in her fifties or sixties in good health.

The chain joins TRBV10-3 to TRBJ2-5; D may be TRBD1 (5 bases). Looked up from germline, CDR1 is ENHRY and CDR2 is SYGVKD. The CDR3 has 12 amino acids. CDR3 sequence (DNA): TGTTCCGTAGGGGTAACACAAGAGACCCAGTACTTC. This translates into CSVGVTQETQYF.

V usage is TRBV7-8 and J usage is TRBJ2-7, with D perhaps matching TRBD1 (5 bases). The germline V gene has CDR1 SGHVS and CDR2 FQNEAQ. The germline V and J ends were trimmed by 5 bases and 0 bases, with 14 bases remaining between them. The CDR3 is made up of 15 amino acids. The CDR3 DNA follows: TGTGCCAGCAGCGCCTATACTGACAGCTCCTACGAGCAGTACTTC. This codes for CASSAYTDSSYEQYF.

CDR3 nucleotide sequence: TGTGCTAGTGGTTTAGGTGGCACCTATAATTCACCCCTCCACTTT. Its translation is CASGLGGTYNSPLHF. The chain has TRBV12-5 and TRBJ1-6; D not certain. The CDR3 totals 15 residues. Trimming stripped 3 bases from V and 2 bases from J, with 8 bases between. CDR1 is LGHNT and CDR2 is FRNRAP in the germline V gene.

The table lists this clone with a count of one. The V call is TRBV7-8, the J call TRBJ2-7; perhaps TRBD1 as D (7 bases). The germline gives CDR1 SGHVS, CDR2 FQNEAQ. The CDR3 is 14 residues long. Trimming cost V 5 bases and J 1 base, with 12 bases left between them. The CDR3 loop is CASSRGTDSYEQYF. CDR3 nucleotide sequence: TGTGCCAGCAGCCGCGGGACAGATTCCTACGAGCAGTACTTC.

The chain couples TRBV27 to TRBJ1-1, with a weak D call TRBD1 (6 bases). The V end lost 5 bases, the J end lost 4 bases, and 23 bases lay between the germline ends. CDR1 MNHEY and CDR2 SMNVEV come from the germline V gene (reference sequence). This CDR3 has 17 amino acids. The CDR3 sequence: CASSRLWGLGSGTEAFF. As DNA, the CDR3 is TGTGCCAGCAGTCGGCTTTGGGGGCTCGGCTCGGGCACTGAAGCTTTCTTT.